The 11 T cell receptor beta chains listed next were all sequenced from one sample in a study of early T cells in non-severe SARS-CoV-2 infection. TCRdb redid the calling of the 5' RACE reads with MiXCR, one entry per CDR3 protein. The sample lists about 77,000 distinct CDR3 sequences, 12% seen once, with around 15% in the top ten. The sequencing here drew on whole blood, taken at baseline. The receptor set was obtained from an adult who was a healthcare worker with PCR-confirmed SARS-CoV-2 infection or an uninfected control (not recorded which). The donor label of this sample is uncertain.

This clonotype was counted many times. This chain joins TRBV18 and TRBJ2-5; D is possibly TRBD1 (6 bases). The V end was cut by 3 bases, the J end by 5 bases, with 22 bases between. Germline CDR1 KGHSH, CDR2 LQKENI. The CDR3 consists of 17 residues. The DNA for the CDR3 is TGTGCCAGCTCACCTTCTTCCGGTGGTCAAAGGGGGGAGACCCAGTACTTC. Its protein product is CASSPSSGGQRGETQYF.

Details on this clonotype: This sequence may be a read error, since a much larger clone differs from it by one base. The chain has TRBV10-3 and TRBJ1-1; TRBD1 agrees at 8 bases. The V gene's germline CDR1 is ENHRY and CDR2 SYGVKD. The CDR3 contains 13 residues. In nucleotides, the CDR3 is TGTGCCATCAGTGTGACAGGGGACACTGAAGCTTCCTTT. Translation: CAISVTGDTEASF.

The table lists this clonotype with a few counts. The gene calls are TRBV7-2 and TRBJ1-5, with D maybe TRBD1 (5 bases). Germline V lookup: CDR1 SGHTA, CDR2 FQGNSA. This CDR3 is built from 14 residues. V was trimmed by 1 base and J by 1 base, leaving 5 bases between them. The CDR3 DNA reads TGTGCCAGCAGCTTAGGACAGAGCAATCAGCCCCAGCATTTT. Protein product: CASSLGQSNQPQHF.

At least ten counts were recorded for this clonotype. At one boundary the junction diverges from the germline segment, which might be a read error. This chain joins TRBV5-1 and TRBJ1-6, with unresolved D. CDR1 is SGHRS, CDR2 YFSETQ, per germline. This CDR3 spans 13 amino acids. CDR3 bases: TGCGCCAGCAGTTTGGAGATTAATTCACCCCTCCACTTT. Translation gives CASSLEINSPLHF.

As regards this clonotype: This may stem from a read error, because a much larger clone lies one nucleotide away. The rearrangement uses TRBV18 and TRBJ2-3; 9 nucleotides agree with TRBD1. Germline V gene sequence: CDR1 KGHSH, CDR2 LQKENI. The CDR3 runs 15 residues. With V trimmed by 0 bases and J by 7 bases, 5 bases remained unmatched. The CDR3 protein is CASSPPGTGRYTQYF. The CDR3 coding sequence is TGTGCCAGCTCACCACCTGGGACAGGGCGGTATACGCAGTATTTT.

V gene TRBV7-6 combines with J gene TRBJ2-7; D might be TRBD1 (6 bases). V lost 5 bases and J lost 2, with 22 bases in between. This CDR3 is 17 amino acids long. Per the germline V gene, CDR1 is SGHVS and CDR2 is FNYEAQ. CDR3 in DNA: TGTGCCAGCAGCCCCCTGTCAGGGGTGAGGGGGACCTACGAGCAGTACTTC. Its protein is CASSPLSGVRGTYEQYF.

This clonotype has a count of ten or more. The chain uses TRBV6-6 and TRBJ1-4; a weak D match, TRBD1 (6 bases). This CDR3 is 15 amino acids long. V shed 6 bases and J shed 5 bases, with 16 bases lying between them. The germline CDR1 and CDR2 sequences are MNHNY and SVGAGI (reference sequence). In nucleotides, the CDR3 is TGTGCCAGCAGGGACGTGGGGCAGGGGAATGAAAAACTGTTTTTT. This encodes CASRDVGQGNEKLFF.

In its sample, this clonotype was seen many times. This chain links TRBV5-6 with TRBJ1-6, with 8 bases that match TRBD1. V was pared by 2 bases and J by 10 bases, with 11 bases of the junction left unmatched. The CDR3 is made up of 16 amino acids. The germline V gene encodes CDR1 SGHDT and CDR2 YYEEEE. The CDR3 DNA reads TGTGCCAGCAGCTTACGGACAGGGCAGGTTTCATCACCCCTCCACTTT. Its protein product is CASSLRTGQVSSPLHF.

This clonotype was seen more than once but under ten times. This CDR3 reads CSVVDNYGYTF. DNA of the CDR3: TGCAGCGTTGTGGATAACTATGGCTACACCTTC. V gene TRBV29-1 combines with J gene TRBJ1-2; D is undetermined. V was cut by 4 bases and J by 1 base, with 4 bases left in between. The CDR3 contains 11 residues. CDR1 SQVTM and CDR2 ANQGSEA come from the germline V gene. The full variable domain, in which reference TRBV29-1 and TRBJ1-2 provide the parts outside the CDR3, is SAVISQKPSRDICQRGTSLTIQCQVDSQVTMMFWYRQQPGQSLTLIATANQGSEATYESGFVIDKFPISRPNLTFSTLTVSNMSPEDSSIYLCSVVDNYGYTFGSGTRLTVV.

This clonotype was seen a handful of times. The CDR3 loop reads CASSLDGTSGRRKTQYF. The DNA of the CDR3 is TGTGCCAGCAGCTTAGACGGGACTAGCGGGAGGAGAAAGACCCAGTACTTC. V usage is TRBV7-6 and J usage is TRBJ2-5; 15 bases fit TRBD2. This CDR3 has 17 residues. Germline V gives CDR1 SGHVS, CDR2 FNYEAQ. V shed 1 base, J shed 6 bases, and the junction held 6 bases outside the gene matches.

The V gene is TRBV2, the J gene TRBJ2-4, with D tentatively TRBD2 (6 bases). This CDR3 has 11 residues. Germline V lookup: CDR1 SNHLY, CDR2 FYNNEI. The V end was cut by 4 bases, the J end by 8 bases, with 6 bases between. CDR3 sequence reads: CASSGGDIQYF. CDR3 nucleotide sequence: TGTGCCAGCAGTGGGGGGGACATTCAGTACTTC.